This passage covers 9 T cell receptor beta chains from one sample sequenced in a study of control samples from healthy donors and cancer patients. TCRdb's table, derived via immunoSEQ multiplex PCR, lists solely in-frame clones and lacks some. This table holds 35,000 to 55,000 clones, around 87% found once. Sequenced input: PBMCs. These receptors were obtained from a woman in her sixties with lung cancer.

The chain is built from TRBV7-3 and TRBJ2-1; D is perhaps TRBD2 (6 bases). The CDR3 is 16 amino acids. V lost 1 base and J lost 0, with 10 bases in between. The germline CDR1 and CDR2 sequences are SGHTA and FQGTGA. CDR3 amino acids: CASSLRRGDSYNEQFF. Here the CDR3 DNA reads TGTGCCAGCAGCTTAAGGCGGGGTGACTCCTACAATGAGCAGTTCTTC.

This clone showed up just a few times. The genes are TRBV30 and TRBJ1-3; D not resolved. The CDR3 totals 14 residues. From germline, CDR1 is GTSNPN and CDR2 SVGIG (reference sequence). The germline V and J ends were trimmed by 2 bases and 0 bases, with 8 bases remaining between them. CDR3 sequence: CAWSRRSSGNTIYF. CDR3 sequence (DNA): TGTGCCTGGAGTCGGCGAAGCTCTGGAAACACCATATATTTT.

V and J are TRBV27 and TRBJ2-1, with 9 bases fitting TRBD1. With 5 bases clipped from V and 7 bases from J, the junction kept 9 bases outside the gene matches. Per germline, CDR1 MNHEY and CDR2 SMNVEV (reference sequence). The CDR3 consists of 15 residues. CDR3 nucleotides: TGTGCCAGCAGTCCTTGGACAGGGGTGGTAAATGAGCAGTTCTTC. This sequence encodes CASSPWTGVVNEQFF.

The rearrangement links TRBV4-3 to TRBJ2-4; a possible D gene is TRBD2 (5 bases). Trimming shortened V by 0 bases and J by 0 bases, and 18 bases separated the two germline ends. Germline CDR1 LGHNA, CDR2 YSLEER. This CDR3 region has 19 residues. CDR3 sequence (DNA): TGCGCCAGCAGCCAAGATTTGGATAGCGCGTTATTAGCCAAAAACATTCAGTACTTC. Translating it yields CASSQDLDSALLAKNIQYF.

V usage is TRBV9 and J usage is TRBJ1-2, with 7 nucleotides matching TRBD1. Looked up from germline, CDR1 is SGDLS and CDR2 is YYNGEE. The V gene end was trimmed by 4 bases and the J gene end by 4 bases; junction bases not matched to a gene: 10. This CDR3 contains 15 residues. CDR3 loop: CASSPGRQGAYGYTF. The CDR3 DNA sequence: TGTGCCAGCAGCCCCGGTCGACAGGGAGCCTATGGCTACACCTTC.

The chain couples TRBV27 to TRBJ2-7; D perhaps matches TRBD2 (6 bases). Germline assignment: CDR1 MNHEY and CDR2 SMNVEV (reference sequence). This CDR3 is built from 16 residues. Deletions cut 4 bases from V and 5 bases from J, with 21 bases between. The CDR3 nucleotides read TGTGCCAGCAGTTATTCCGGGACTTCTTTTACCCACGAGCAGTACTTC. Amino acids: CASSYSGTSFTHEQYF.

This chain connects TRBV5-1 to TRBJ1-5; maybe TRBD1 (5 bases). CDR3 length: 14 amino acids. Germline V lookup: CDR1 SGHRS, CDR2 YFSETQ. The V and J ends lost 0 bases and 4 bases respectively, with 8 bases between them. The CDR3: CASSLGDGNQPQHF. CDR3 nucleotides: TGCGCCAGCAGCTTGGGGGACGGAAATCAGCCCCAGCATTTT.

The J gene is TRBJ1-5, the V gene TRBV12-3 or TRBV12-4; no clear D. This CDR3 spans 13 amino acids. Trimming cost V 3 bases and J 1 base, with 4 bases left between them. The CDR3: CASSFESNQPQHF. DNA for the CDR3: TGTGCCAGCAGTTTCGAAAGCAATCAGCCCCAGCATTTT.

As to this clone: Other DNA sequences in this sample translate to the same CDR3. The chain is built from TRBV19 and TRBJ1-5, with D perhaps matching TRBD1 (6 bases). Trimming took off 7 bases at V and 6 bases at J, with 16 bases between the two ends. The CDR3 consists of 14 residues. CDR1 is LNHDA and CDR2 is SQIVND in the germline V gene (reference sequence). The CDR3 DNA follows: TGTGCCAGTAACTGGGGGGGAGGGGGTCAGCCCCAGCATTTT. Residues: CASNWGGGGQPQHF.